This T cell receptor (beta chain) was retrieved from a study of OX40 agonist ivuxolimab in advanced cancers. Study results and caveats: Expanded clones were, on average, more numerous in CD8+ T cells than in CD4+.

Of note for this clone: The target antigen is unknown.

Only in-frame clones appear in the TCRdb table, and some are missing; sequencing was by immunoSEQ multiplex PCR. Of some 72,000 clones detected, about 92% appear once; the ten largest clones hold around 0.53%. Germline CDR1 is SGHTA and CDR2 is FQGTGA. The length of the CDR3 is 14 residues. Trimming removed 5 bases at V and 5 bases at J, with 15 bases between. The V call is TRBV7-3, the J call TRBJ1-1; perhaps TRBD1 as D (6 bases). Material: CD4+ or CD8+ T cells sorted from blood, obtained in a trial of the OX40 agonist ivuxolimab. The TCR was taken from an adult with an advanced solid tumor such as melanoma, head and neck, liver or kidney cancer. The CDR3 sequence is CASSRGPLGTEAFF. CDR3 nucleotides: TGTGCCAGCAGCCGGGGGCCCCTCGGGACTGAAGCTTTCTTT.